Below are 27 T cell receptor beta chains sequenced from a single sample in a study of blood T cell repertoires in COVID-19. The method was immunoSEQ multiplex PCR; TCRdb's version includes in-frame clones alone and lacks a portion of them. The sample holds about 98,000 clones; around 75% are singletons and the top ten take about 24%. The specimen was peripheral blood. These receptors were collected from a man aged 70 or older with acute or convalescent COVID-19.

The rearrangement joins TRBV2 to TRBJ1-4; weak D call: TRBD1 (6 bases). This CDR3 has 15 amino acids. Germline V gives CDR1 SNHLY, CDR2 FYNNEI. V was trimmed by 5 bases and J by 3 bases, leaving 13 bases between them. The CDR3 DNA is TGTGCCAGCAGTCCCATCCAGGGGCCTAATGAAAAACTGTTTTTT. Protein sequence: CASSPIQGPNEKLFF.

The chain combines TRBV5-1 with TRBJ2-1; D is ambiguous. The CDR3 consists of 16 residues. Per the germline V gene, CDR1 is SGHRS and CDR2 is YFSETQ. Between the trimmed V and J ends, which lost 4 bases and 0 bases, there was a span of 14 bases. DNA for the CDR3: TGCGCCAGCAGCCCGGTACGTTGGAGCTCCTACAATGAGCAGTTCTTC. Translated, it gives CASSPVRWSSYNEQFF.

This clone was counted between two and nine times. The V call is TRBV19, the J call TRBJ1-1, with TRBD1 identical over 7 bases. This CDR3 has 12 residues. CDR1 is LNHDA, CDR2 SQIVND, per germline (reference sequence). V gave up 3 bases and J gave up 10 bases; unmatched junction bases: 5. CDR3 DNA: TGTGCCAGTAGTATCGGCAGGGGGAGAGCTTTCTTT. It is translated as CASSIGRGRAFF.

This sequence joins TRBV5-6 and TRBJ2-3, with a weak D call TRBD2 (6 bases). The V end lost 4 bases, the J end lost 6 bases, and 18 bases lay between the germline ends. The CDR3 consists of 15 residues. Germline CDR1 and CDR2: SGHDT and YYEEEE. CDR3 sequence: CASSGGSTSFDTQYF. Written as DNA, the CDR3 is TGTGCCAGCAGCGGGGGGAGTACCTCCTTCGATACGCAGTATTTT.

Only a few counts were recorded for this clone. J is TRBJ2-7 and V is TRBV4-1; 11 positions match TRBD2. Germline CDR1 and CDR2: MGHRA and YSYEKL. Germline trimming cut 3 bases from V and 9 bases from J; bases unmatched to any gene: 22. This CDR3 spans 19 amino acids. The DNA of the CDR3 is TGCGCCAGCAGCCAGGTTAGCGGGAGGGTCCTCTCGGCCCGTGGTAGGCAGTACTTC. Protein sequence: CASSQVSGRVLSARGRQYF.

The chain has TRBV10-3 and TRBJ2-1; possibly TRBD1 for D (5 bases). Germline loops: CDR1 ENHRY, CDR2 SYGVKD. This CDR3 has 15 amino acids. The ends were cut back, 6 bases at V and 0 bases at J, with 12 bases in the middle. The CDR3 reads CAISLDMNSYNEQFF. The CDR3 DNA reads as TGTGCCATCAGCCTGGACATGAACTCCTACAATGAGCAGTTCTTC.

As DNA, the CDR3 is TGTGCCAGCAGTCCCGACAGGATCTACGAGCAGTACTTC. It translates to CASSPDRIYEQYF. The chain carries TRBV6-5 and TRBJ2-7; D may be TRBD1 (6 bases). V was cut by 5 bases and J by 3 bases, with 11 bases left in between. The CDR3 loop spans 13 amino acids. Germline-derived CDR1 and CDR2 are MNHEY and SVGAGI.

V usage is TRBV7-3 and J usage is TRBJ2-1; 11 bases line up with TRBD1. The CDR3 totals 16 residues. Unmatched junction bases numbered 7, after V lost 5 bases and J lost 4 bases. Germline V CDR1 and CDR2: SGHTA, FQGTGA. The CDR3 DNA reads TGTGCCAGCAGCGGGACGGACAGGGGGCGGTACAATGAGCAGTTCTTC. Protein product: CASSGTDRGRYNEQFF.

This clone came up a few times. V and J are TRBV9 and TRBJ1-6; tentatively, D is TRBD1 (5 bases). Looked up from germline, CDR1 is SGDLS and CDR2 is YYNGEE. CDR3 length: 12 amino acids. The germline V and J ends were trimmed by 6 bases and 6 bases, with 7 bases remaining between them. CDR3 DNA: TGTGCCAGCAAAGGGGTTAATTCACCCCTCCACTTT. It translates to CASKGVNSPLHF.

J is TRBJ2-3 and V is TRBV9; 8 bases are shared with TRBD2. This CDR3 has 16 residues. Germline values: CDR1 SGDLS, CDR2 YYNGEE. J lost 5 bases, V lost 4 bases, and 12 bases had no gene match. The CDR3 DNA is TGTGCCAGCAGCCCTCATTCCCGGGCGGGGGGAGATACGCAGTATTTT. This codes for CASSPHSRAGGDTQYF.

Details on this clone: One end of the junction fails to match germline, which may point to a read error. This chain links TRBV5-6 with TRBJ2-7; D uncertain. The CDR3 runs to 14 residues. From germline, CDR1 is SGHDT and CDR2 YYEEEE. This chain's CDR3 is CASRLDPSSYEQYF. The CDR3 region has the DNA TGTGCCAGCAGATTGGACCCGAGCTCCTACGAGCAGTACTTC.

V gene TRBV10-2 combines with J gene TRBJ1-1; 9 bases agree with TRBD1. The V gene end was trimmed by 5 bases and the J gene end by 7 bases; junction bases not matched to a gene: 5. Germline V gives CDR1 WSHSY, CDR2 SAAADI. The CDR3 totals 13 residues. CDR3 nucleotides: TGCGCCAGCAGTCCACAGGGGGCTGGTGAAGCTTTCTTT. This sequence encodes CASSPQGAGEAFF.

The V gene is TRBV27, the J gene TRBJ2-5; 11 bases agree with TRBD2. This CDR3 has 16 residues. Germline trimming cut 4 bases from V and 5 bases from J; bases unmatched to any gene: 9. The germline V gene encodes CDR1 MNHEY and CDR2 SMNVEV (reference sequence). Here the CDR3 reads CASSSLGLADGETQYF. In DNA form, the CDR3 reads TGTGCCAGCAGTTCCTTGGGACTAGCGGACGGGGAGACCCAGTACTTC.

V and J are TRBV27 and TRBJ2-2; the D gene is possibly TRBD2 (5 bases). CDR3 length equals 13 residues. Trimming took off 3 bases at V and 6 bases at J, with 8 bases between the two ends. Germline loops: CDR1 MNHEY, CDR2 SMNVEV (reference sequence). The CDR3 DNA is TGTGCCAGCAGTTTCCCGGGATCCGGGGAGCTGTTTTTT. Protein sequence: CASSFPGSGELFF.

The V and J genes are TRBV27 and TRBJ1-2; perhaps TRBD1 as D (5 bases). The CDR3 runs 15 residues. Trimming pared 5 bases from V and 4 bases from J, leaving 17 bases between. Germline V gene lookup returns CDR1 MNHEY and CDR2 SMNVEV (reference sequence). This chain's CDR3 is CASSPPGRVGYGYTF. The CDR3 bases are TGTGCCAGCAGTCCCCCCGGCAGGGTGGGCTATGGCTACACCTTC.

This chain uses TRBV29-1 with TRBJ1-1; TRBD1 agrees at 7 bases. This CDR3 comprises 12 residues. V was clipped by 5 bases and J by 8 bases; unmatched bases: 8. The germline V gene has CDR1 SQVTM and CDR2 ANQGSEA. The CDR3 here is CSVQGQGEEAFF. In nucleotides, the CDR3 is TGCAGCGTTCAAGGGCAGGGGGAAGAAGCTTTCTTT.

This chain connects TRBV7-2 to TRBJ2-4; D call uncertain. Germline CDR1 and CDR2: SGHTA and FQGNSA. This CDR3 comprises 11 residues. The V end lost 5 bases, the J end lost 7 bases, and 6 bases lay between the germline ends. CDR3 in DNA: TGTGCCAGCAGCCCCCGGAACATTCAGTACTTC. Amino acid sequence: CASSPRNIQYF.

The CDR3 protein is CASSSPGTATETQYF. The CDR3 bases are TGTGCCAGTTCTTCCCCCGGGACAGCCACCGAGACCCAGTACTTC. This chain uses TRBV25-1 with TRBJ2-5; 7 bases agree with TRBD1. With V trimmed by 9 bases and J by 5 bases, 15 bases remained unmatched. The CDR3 is 15 residues long. CDR1 is MGHDK and CDR2 is SYGVNS in the germline V gene.

Only a few counts were recorded for this clone. Its ends do not fully match the called genes, so a read error is possible. V and J are TRBV29-1 and TRBJ1-4; TRBD1 aligns across 9 bases. Germline-derived CDR1 and CDR2 are SQVTM and ANQGSEA. This CDR3 comprises 14 residues. DNA of the CDR3: TGCAGCGTCGGGACAGGGAGAACTTATGAAAAACTGTTTTTT. It codes for CSVGTGRTYEKLFF.

This clone was counted a few times. The chain couples TRBV5-4 to TRBJ1-1, with 8 bases aligning to TRBD1. CDR3 size: 15 residues. The V gene's germline CDR1 is SGHNT and CDR2 YYREEE (reference sequence). The V and J ends lost 4 bases and 4 bases, in that order; junction bases with no gene match: 9. The CDR3 sequence is CASSPGQGGSTEAFF. In nucleotides, the CDR3 is TGTGCCAGCAGCCCAGGACAGGGAGGGAGCACTGAAGCTTTCTTT. Full variable domain (outside the CDR3, taken from reference TRBV5-4 and TRBJ1-1): ETGVTQSPTHLIKTRGQQVTLRCSSQSGHNTVSWYQQALGQGPQFIFQYYREEENGRGNFPPRFSGLQFPNYSSELNVNALELDDSALYLCASSPGQGGSTEAFFGQGTRLTVV.

The CDR3 here is CASSQLTSGRAGRETQYF. As DNA, the CDR3 is TGCGCCAGCAGCCAACTGACTAGCGGGAGGGCCGGCCGGGAGACCCAGTACTTC. The chain employs TRBV4-1 and TRBJ2-5; 14 bases line up with TRBD2. The CDR3 is 18 amino acids. Germline V CDR1 and CDR2: MGHRA, YSYEKL. V dropped 2 bases and J dropped 5; count of bases not matched to a gene: 10.

This chain uses TRBV4-1 with TRBJ2-1; 7 positions match TRBD2. Germline CDR1 and CDR2: MGHRA and YSYEKL. The V segment lost 1 base and the J segment 0 bases; nucleotides outside the gene matches: 3. The CDR3 spans 16 residues. The CDR3 protein is CASSQASGSSYNEQFF. The CDR3 region has the DNA TGCGCCAGCAGCCAAGCTAGCGGTAGCTCCTACAATGAGCAGTTCTTC.

V gene TRBV6-6 combines with J gene TRBJ2-7; the D gene is possibly TRBD1 (6 bases). Trimming pared 0 bases from V and 1 base from J, leaving 7 bases between. This CDR3 contains 14 residues. From germline, CDR1 is MNHNY and CDR2 SVGAGI (reference sequence). The CDR3 loop is CASSYSQGSYEQYF. The CDR3 region has the DNA TGTGCCAGCAGTTACTCCCAGGGGTCCTACGAGCAGTACTTC.

The V call is TRBV7-2, the J call TRBJ1-1, with 8 bases fitting TRBD1. The germline V gene has CDR1 SGHTA and CDR2 FQGNSA. J was trimmed by 5 bases and V by 0 bases; bases with no gene match: 5. The CDR3 is 15 amino acids. The CDR3 nucleotides read TGTGCCAGCAGCTTAGCACCGACAGGGGTTACTGAAGCTTTCTTT. Encoded protein: CASSLAPTGVTEAFF.

The chain recombines TRBV5-4 with TRBJ2-6, with 7 bases fitting TRBD1. CDR1 and CDR2 from the germline V gene are SGHNT and YYREEE (reference sequence). V shed 1 base, J shed 2 bases, and the junction held 9 bases outside the gene matches. The length of the CDR3 is 18 residues. CDR3 DNA: TGTGCCAGCAGCTTGTCTGGGACAGCATATGCTGGGGCCAACGTCCTGACTTTC. Encoded protein: CASSLSGTAYAGANVLTF.

V gene TRBV9 combines with J gene TRBJ2-2; TRBD2 matches 11 bases. J was trimmed by 6 bases and V by 4 bases; bases with no gene match: 8. The CDR3 runs to 16 residues. Germline V gene sequence: CDR1 SGDLS, CDR2 YYNGEE. The DNA of the CDR3 is TGTGCCAGCAGCTCAACCCCGGGACTAGCGGCCGGGGAGCTGTTTTTT. It is translated as CASSSTPGLAAGELFF.

The chain couples TRBV6-5 to TRBJ1-1; the D gene is possibly TRBD1 (6 bases). This CDR3 is built from 15 residues. From germline, CDR1 is MNHEY and CDR2 SVGAGI. Trimming took off 5 bases at V and 4 bases at J, with 17 bases between the two ends. This chain's CDR3 is CASSPRQAGGTEAFF. CDR3 in DNA: TGTGCCAGCAGTCCCCGACAGGCCGGCGGCACTGAAGCTTTCTTT.